The clone carrying this T cell receptor (beta chain) has just one count. The target antigen is unknown. The data belong to a study of T cell responses to AZD1222 COVID-19 vaccine. Study results and limitations: Possibly, clonal diversity was underestimated; donors were largely white British and included more females. CD4 TCRs linked to vaccination spanned spike, dominating at 160-218 and 743-854.

The method was immunoSEQ multiplex PCR; TCRdb's version includes in-frame clones alone and lacks a portion of them. Of roughly 49,000 clones listed, 60% to 85% are singletons. The sequences come from peripheral blood, collected on day 0 of AZD1222 vaccination. The clonotype originates from an adult in good health.

In nucleotides, the CDR3 is TGTGCCAGCGGCGGGGGCAGTCACGAGCAGTACTTC. It specifies CASGGGSHEQYF. The chain couples TRBV12-3 or TRBV12-4 to TRBJ2-7; possibly TRBD2 for D (7 bases). The CDR3 is 12 amino acids. The germline V and J ends were trimmed by 8 bases and 5 bases, with 13 bases remaining between them.